Described below is a single T cell receptor beta chain sequence and its context. This specimen belongs to a study of CD8+ T cells in alopecia areata. The CDR3 covers 18 residues. Trimming left V 6 bases short and J 0 bases short, with 21 bases between. The germline V gene has CDR1 SQVTM and CDR2 ANQGSEA. Stated treatment: oral pan-JAK inhibitor, 5-10 mg twice daily. RNA extraction was followed by reverse transcription into cDNA, which acted as the sequencing template. Clones were read by immunoSEQ multiplex PCR, and TCRdb kept only the in-frame ones, dropping some. Of 200,000 or so clones in the sample, about three fifths are singletons; the top ten hold 5.5% to 6%.

This sample comprised CD4+ T cells sorted from blood, obtained at week 24, from a patient treated with tofacitinib. The chain couples TRBV29-1 to TRBJ2-6; no reliable D call. The sequence came from a human donor with alopecia areata. The CDR3 region has the DNA TGCAGCGTCGGAGACCGCCGTACAACGATCTCTGGGGCCAACGTCCTGACTTTC. Protein product: CSVGDRRTTISGANVLTF.